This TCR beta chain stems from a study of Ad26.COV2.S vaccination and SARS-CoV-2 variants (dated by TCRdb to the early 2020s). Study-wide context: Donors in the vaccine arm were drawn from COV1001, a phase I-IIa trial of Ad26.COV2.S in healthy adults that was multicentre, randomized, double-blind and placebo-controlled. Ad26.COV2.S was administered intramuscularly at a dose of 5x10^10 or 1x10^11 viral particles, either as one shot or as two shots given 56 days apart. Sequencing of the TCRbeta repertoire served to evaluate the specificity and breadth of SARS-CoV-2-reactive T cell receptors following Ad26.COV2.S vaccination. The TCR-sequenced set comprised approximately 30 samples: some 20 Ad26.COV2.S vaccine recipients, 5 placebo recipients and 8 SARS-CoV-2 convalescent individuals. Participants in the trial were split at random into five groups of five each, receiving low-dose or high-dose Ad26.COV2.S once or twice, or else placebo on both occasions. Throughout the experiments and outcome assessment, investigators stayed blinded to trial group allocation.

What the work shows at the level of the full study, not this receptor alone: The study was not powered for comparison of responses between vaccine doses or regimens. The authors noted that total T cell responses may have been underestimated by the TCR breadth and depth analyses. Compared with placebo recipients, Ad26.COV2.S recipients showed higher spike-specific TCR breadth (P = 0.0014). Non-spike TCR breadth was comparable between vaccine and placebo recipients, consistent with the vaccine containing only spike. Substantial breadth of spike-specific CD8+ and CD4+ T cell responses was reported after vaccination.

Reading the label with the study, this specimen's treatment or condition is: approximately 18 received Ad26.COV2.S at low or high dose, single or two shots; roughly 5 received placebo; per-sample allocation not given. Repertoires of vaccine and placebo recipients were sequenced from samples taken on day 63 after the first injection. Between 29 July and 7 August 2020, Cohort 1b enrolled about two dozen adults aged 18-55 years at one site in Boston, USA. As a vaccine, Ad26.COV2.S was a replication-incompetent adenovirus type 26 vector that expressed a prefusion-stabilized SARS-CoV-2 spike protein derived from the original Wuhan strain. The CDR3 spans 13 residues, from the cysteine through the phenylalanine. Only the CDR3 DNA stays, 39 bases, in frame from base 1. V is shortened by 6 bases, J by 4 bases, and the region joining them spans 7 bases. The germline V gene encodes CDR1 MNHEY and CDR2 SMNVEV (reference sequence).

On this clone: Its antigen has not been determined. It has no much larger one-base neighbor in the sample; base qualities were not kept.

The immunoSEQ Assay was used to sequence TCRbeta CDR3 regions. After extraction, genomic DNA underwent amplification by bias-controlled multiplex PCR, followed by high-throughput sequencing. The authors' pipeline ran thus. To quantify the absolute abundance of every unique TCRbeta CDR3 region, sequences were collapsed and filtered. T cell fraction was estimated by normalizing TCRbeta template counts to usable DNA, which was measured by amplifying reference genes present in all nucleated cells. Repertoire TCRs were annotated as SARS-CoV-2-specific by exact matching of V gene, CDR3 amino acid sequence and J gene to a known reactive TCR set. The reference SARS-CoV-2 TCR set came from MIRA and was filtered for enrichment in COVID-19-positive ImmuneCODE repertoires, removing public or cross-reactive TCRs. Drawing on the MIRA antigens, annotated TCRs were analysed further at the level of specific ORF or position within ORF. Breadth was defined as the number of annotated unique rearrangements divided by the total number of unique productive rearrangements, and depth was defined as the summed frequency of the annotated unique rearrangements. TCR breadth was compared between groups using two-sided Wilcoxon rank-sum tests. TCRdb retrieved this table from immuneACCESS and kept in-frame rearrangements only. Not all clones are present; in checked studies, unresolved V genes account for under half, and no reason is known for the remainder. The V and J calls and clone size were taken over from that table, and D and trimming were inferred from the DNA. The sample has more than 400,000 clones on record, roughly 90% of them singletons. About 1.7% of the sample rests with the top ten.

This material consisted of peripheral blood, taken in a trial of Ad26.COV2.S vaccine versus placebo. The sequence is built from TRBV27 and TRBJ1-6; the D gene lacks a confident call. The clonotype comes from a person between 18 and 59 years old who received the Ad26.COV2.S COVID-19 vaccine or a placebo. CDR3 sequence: CASSLQYNSPLHF. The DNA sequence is TGTGCCAGCAGCCTACAGTATAATTCACCCCTCCACTTT.